This T cell receptor beta chain was obtained from a study of T cell responses to AZD1222 COVID-19 vaccine (dated by TCRdb to the early 2020s). About the investigation overall: AZD1222 recipients whose second dose came at about 4 weeks and those whose second dose came at about 12 weeks were combined into one group, since spike-specific TCR depth and breadth did not differ between the two schedules. A total of 230 to 250 trial participants underwent TCR sequencing, of whom approximately 200 had received two doses of AZD1222 and some 26 had received two doses of the MenACWY control vaccine. Trial participants were enrolled by age into subgroups of 18-55, 56-69 and 70-plus years, and 148, 28 and 57 TCR-sequenced participants, respectively, were included in these subgroups.

V is pruned by 4 bases and J by 7 bases, leaving 6 bases of the junction without a gene match. The CDR3 goes from the cysteine to the phenylalanine over 15 residues. Solely the CDR3 DNA is kept, with 45 bases framed from the first base. CDR1 and CDR2, per the germline V gene (reference sequence), are SEHNR and FQNEAQ. What the time point label conveys for this sample: baseline before first vaccination. Vaccinee samples came from UK trials COV001 and COV002, including a single-blind randomized controlled phase 2/3 trial of AZD1222 (ChAdOx1 nCoV-19) in healthy adults. For TCRbeta chain sequencing, PBMC samples were collected from trial participants at day 0 and at day 28 after the second dose. The CDR3 regions of human TCRbeta chains were subjected to immunosequencing. On the authors' methods: Repertoire TCRs were checked for matches against a reference library of SARS-CoV-2-specific TCRs that had been generated using the MIRA antigen-specificity platform. Breadth was defined as the fraction of unique TCRs that were SARS-CoV-2-associated, and depth was defined as the fraction of total T cells that were SARS-CoV-2-associated. Using the MIRA data, every spike-specific TCR was mapped to the spike region that the TCR reacted to and assigned to either a CD4 or a CD8 class. Log10-transformed breadth and depth values were compared by one-way ANOVA with Sidak's multiple comparisons tests. TCRdb obtained this table from immuneACCESS and retained in-frame rearrangements with V and J assigned. These tables miss some clones; where compared with another copy, unresolved V genes account for less than half of the shortfall, and the remainder is unexplained. V, J and clone size were drawn from that table, and D and trimming were deduced from the DNA. The sample table contains about 56,000 clones; only one count was recorded for roughly 88% of them. In total, the top ten clones hold approximately 15% of the sample.

As regards this clone: Its binding antigen is unknown. No base quality information exists; no much larger clone differs at one position.

The full study reports these points: Nearly half of unique spike-specific TCRs reportedly recognized epitopes outside regions mutated in the B.1.351 and B.1.1.7 variants. Because no day 14 peak-response samples were available, repertoires were characterized only after the peak T cell response. The whole spike protein was spanned by vaccine-associated CD4 TCRs, and dominant responses were seen in regions 160-218 and 743-854. Most participants were white British and females outnumbered males, and the authors suggested that clonal diversity may have been underestimated. The 56-69-year group was small, and its depth increase did not reach significance, likely because of low power. Conclusions about previously exposed vaccinees are limited because only a handful of AZD1222 recipients were SARS-CoV-2 seropositive at baseline. Spike-specific TCR breadth and depth rose significantly after two AZD1222 doses compared with day 0 and with MenACWY recipients.

The receptor's source is an adult in good health. The sequences come from peripheral blood, collected on day 0 of AZD1222 vaccination. The chain joins TRBV7-9 to TRBJ1-6, and 8 junction bases match TRBD1. The CDR3 is CASSSGQGGNSPLHF. DNA sequence: TGTGCCAGCAGCTCCGGACAGGGTGGAAATTCACCCCTCCACTTT. The reference TRBV7-9 and TRBJ1-6 proteins fill in what lies around the CDR3, so the full variable domain reads DTGVSQNPRHKITKRGQNVTFRCDPISEHNRLYWYRQTLGQGPEFLTYFQNEAQLEKSRLLSDRFSAERPKGSFSTLEIQRTEQGDSAMYLCASSSGQGGNSPLHFGNGTRLTVT.